The 4 T cell receptor beta chains reported below all come from one sample, sequenced in a study of T cell responses to AZD1222 COVID-19 vaccine. Profiling relied on immunoSEQ multiplex PCR, and the TCRdb table lists in-frame clones only, not all of them. The sample holds around 110,000 clones; 85% to 95% are singletons and the top ten take more than 2.5%. Sequencing was performed on peripheral blood, taken on day 0 of AZD1222 vaccination. These receptors were collected from an adult in good health.

The chain is built from TRBV11-2 and TRBJ1-1; no clear D. Germline V lookup: CDR1 SGHAT, CDR2 FQNNGV. The CDR3 loop spans 12 amino acids. V lost 3 bases and J lost 8, with 10 bases in between. In DNA, the CDR3 is TGTGCCAGCAGCTTTTCTCTTTTGGAAGCTTTCTTT. Its translation: CASSFSLLEAFF.

This chain uses TRBV27 with TRBJ2-3; TRBD2 agrees at 7 bases. The CDR3 covers 14 residues. Losses at the gene ends were 7 bases for V and 2 bases for J; bases not matched to a gene: 6. From germline, CDR1 is MNHEY and CDR2 SMNVEV (reference sequence). CDR3 sequence reads: CASTLAGTTDTQYF. The CDR3 region has the DNA TGTGCCAGCACATTAGCGGGTACCACAGATACGCAGTATTTT.

The chain has TRBV6-1 and TRBJ2-1; D may be TRBD2 (5 bases). CDR3 length: 16 amino acids. Trimming cost V 0 bases and J 2 bases, with 11 bases left between them. Per germline, CDR1 MNHNS and CDR2 SASEGT. CDR3 in amino acids: CASSEAGGPTYNEQFF. CDR3 DNA sequence: TGTGCCAGCAGTGAAGCAGGCGGGCCAACCTACAATGAGCAGTTCTTC.

The chain uses TRBV27 and TRBJ1-5; D unresolved. V lost 0 bases, J lost 6 bases, and 12 bases lay in between. This CDR3 has 15 residues. CDR1 is MNHEY, CDR2 SMNVEV, per germline (reference sequence). CDR3 coding DNA: TGTGCCAGCAGTTTATCGAATTGGGGTGGTCAGCCCCAGCATTTT. Residues: CASSLSNWGGQPQHF.